A single sample gave rise to the 24 T cell receptor beta chains below, sequenced in a study of blood T cell repertoires in COVID-19. This table comes from immunoSEQ multiplex PCR, and its TCRdb copy is limited to in-frame clones, with some not included. The data show around 180,000 clones, around three quarters seen once. Sequenced material: peripheral blood. These receptors were obtained from a man aged 70 or older with active or convalescent COVID-19.

The chain carries TRBV9 and TRBJ2-5, with TRBD1 matching 10 bases. The V gene end was trimmed by 4 bases and the J gene end by 5 bases; junction bases not matched to a gene: 8. Germline V gives CDR1 SGDLS, CDR2 YYNGEE. The CDR3 is made up of 15 amino acids. Here the CDR3 DNA reads TGTGCCAGCAGCAGAGACAGGGGGCAGAGGGAGACCCAGTACTTC. It encodes CASSRDRGQRETQYF.

V gene TRBV5-1 combines with J gene TRBJ1-1; 7 nucleotides line up with TRBD1. CDR1 is SGHRS and CDR2 is YFSETQ in the germline V gene. V dropped 2 bases and J dropped 0; count of bases not matched to a gene: 10. CDR3 length: 17 residues. The CDR3 reads CASSLTGTAEMNTEAFF. Here the CDR3 DNA reads TGCGCCAGCAGCTTAACCGGGACAGCTGAGATGAACACTGAAGCTTTCTTT.

J is TRBJ2-4 and V is TRBV2; 7 bases map to TRBD2. The CDR3 has 13 residues. Germline values: CDR1 SNHLY, CDR2 FYNNEI. V dropped 4 bases and J dropped 6; count of bases not matched to a gene: 3. Here the CDR3 reads CASSVGLTNIQYF. CDR3 in DNA: TGTGCCAGCAGTGTGGGACTAACAAACATTCAGTACTTC.

The V call is TRBV11-1, the J call TRBJ2-5; TRBD1 matches at 9 bases. The CDR3 consists of 15 residues. Germline V CDR1 and CDR2: SGHAT, FQDESV (reference sequence). J was trimmed by 4 bases and V by 8 bases; bases with no gene match: 11. In DNA form, the CDR3 reads TGTGCCAGCTGCCGAGGGACAGGGAGGGGAGAGACCCAGTACTTC. It translates to CASCRGTGRGETQYF.

The chain has TRBV5-4 and TRBJ2-3; 7 nucleotides match TRBD1. The CDR3 has 16 residues. In germline, CDR1 is SGHNT, CDR2 YYREEE (reference sequence). The J segment lost 4 bases and the V segment lost 3 bases, leaving 11 bases of the junction unmatched. The CDR3: CASSSPRQGLADTQYF. The DNA of the CDR3 is TGTGCCAGCAGCTCTCCCCGACAGGGTTTGGCAGATACGCAGTATTTT.

The chain uses TRBV2 and TRBJ1-5; unclear D gene. This CDR3 contains 16 residues. Germline CDR1 is SNHLY and CDR2 is FYNNEI. The V end lost 4 bases, the J end lost 2 bases, and 15 bases lay between the germline ends. The CDR3 DNA follows: TGTGCCAGCAGTGCCGTAGCGGGAGTCCGCAATCAGCCCCAGCATTTT. Translated: CASSAVAGVRNQPQHF.

The chain combines TRBV5-1 with TRBJ2-3; D remains ambiguous. The germline CDR1 and CDR2 sequences are SGHRS and YFSETQ. The CDR3 runs to 15 residues. With 1 base removed from V and 2 bases from J, the gap between germline ends came to 11 bases. CDR3 sequence reads: CASSLMRGVTDTQYF. CDR3 bases: TGCGCCAGCAGCTTGATGAGAGGTGTCACAGATACGCAGTATTTT.

V is TRBV9 and J is TRBJ2-3; D remains ambiguous. The CDR3 totals 14 residues. Per germline, CDR1 SGDLS and CDR2 YYNGEE. Between the trimmed V and J ends, which lost 1 base and 0 bases, there was a span of 6 bases. CDR3 coding DNA: TGTGCCAGCAGCGTATCTACTAGCACAGATACGCAGTATTTT. Its protein product is CASSVSTSTDTQYF.

V usage is TRBV6-5 and J usage is TRBJ2-3; a weak D match, TRBD2 (6 bases). Deletions cut 0 bases from V and 6 bases from J, with 16 bases between. This CDR3 has 16 residues. Germline CDR1 and CDR2: MNHEY and SVGAGI. CDR3 sequence (DNA): TGTGCCAGCAGTTACTCTTATGCCGGGAGAGGGGATACGCAGTATTTT. Translation: CASSYSYAGRGDTQYF.

V gene TRBV11-2 combines with J gene TRBJ2-7, with D uncertain. The V end was cut by 0 bases, the J end by 5 bases, with 11 bases between. CDR1 is SGHAT and CDR2 is FQNNGV in the germline V gene. The length of the CDR3 is 14 residues. The CDR3: CASSLERLHNEQYF. The CDR3 DNA is TGTGCCAGCAGCTTAGAGCGACTCCACAACGAGCAGTACTTC.

The rearrangement uses TRBV30 and TRBJ2-7, with D unresolved. Germline-derived CDR1 and CDR2 are GTSNPN and SVGIG (reference sequence). Trimming cost V 0 bases and J 5 bases, with 11 bases left between them. This CDR3 has 13 residues. The CDR3 loop reads CAWSVTSGNEQYF. Written as DNA, the CDR3 is TGTGCCTGGAGTGTAACATCAGGTAACGAGCAGTACTTC.

The chain links TRBV5-1 to TRBJ2-7; D not resolved. CDR1 and CDR2 (germline): SGHRS, YFSETQ. V lost 5 bases and J 3 bases, leaving 12 bases between the germline ends. CDR3 length: 13 amino acids. CDR3 coding DNA: TGCGCCAGCAGTAATGCAGGCAGCTACGAGCAGTACTTC. It yields the protein CASSNAGSYEQYF.

The V and J genes are TRBV2 and TRBJ1-5; no clear D. V dropped 3 bases and J dropped 5 bases, with 8 bases sitting between them. The germline V gene has CDR1 SNHLY and CDR2 FYNNEI. The CDR3 is made up of 13 amino acids. CDR3 sequence: CASSDYSYQPQHF. The CDR3 coding sequence is TGTGCCAGCAGTGATTATAGTTATCAGCCCCAGCATTTT.

This chain links TRBV4-3 with TRBJ1-5; D not resolved. Germline-derived CDR1 and CDR2 are LGHNA and YSLEER. The CDR3 sequence is 16 residues long. Trimming pared 0 bases from V and 0 bases from J, leaving 9 bases between. The CDR3 region has the DNA TGCGCCAGCAGCCAAGATCAATTAGATAGCAATCAGCCCCAGCATTTT. This translates into CASSQDQLDSNQPQHF.

The sample holds many counts of this clone. The chain has TRBV10-2 and TRBJ2-7; 8 nucleotides agree with TRBD2. V was pared by 4 bases and J by 3 bases, with 5 bases of the junction left unmatched. This CDR3 region has 14 residues. Germline V lookup: CDR1 WSHSY, CDR2 SAAADI. The CDR3 region is CASSGLASFYEQYF. DNA for the CDR3: TGCGCCAGCAGTGGACTAGCGTCCTTCTACGAGCAGTACTTC.

Concerning this clone: Compared with germline, one end of the junction differs, possibly owing to a read error. Other DNA variants within this sample encode the same CDR3. The V and J genes are TRBV5-5 and TRBJ2-2; 9 bases fit TRBD2. Looked up from germline, CDR1 is SGHKS and CDR2 is YYEKEE (reference sequence). The length of the CDR3 is 17 residues. The chain's CDR3 is CASSWIPRGGASGELFF. In DNA, the CDR3 is TGCGCCAGCAGCTGGATCCCTCGCGGGGGGGCGTCCGGGGAGCTGTTTTTT.

This sequence joins TRBV6-5 and TRBJ2-1; TRBD1 agrees at 10 bases. V gave up 6 bases and J gave up 1 base; unmatched junction bases: 3. Germline V gives CDR1 MNHEY, CDR2 SVGAGI. The CDR3 is 15 residues long. CDR3 bases: TGTGCCAGCAGCGCGGACAGGGGGTCCTACAATGAGCAGTTCTTC. Its protein product is CASSADRGSYNEQFF.

V and J are TRBV7-3 and TRBJ2-2; 8 bases map to TRBD2. The V and J ends lost 5 bases and 4 bases, in that order; junction bases with no gene match: 6. The germline CDR1 and CDR2 sequences are SGHTA and FQGTGA. CDR3 length equals 15 residues. CDR3 residues: CASSQTLAGTGELFF. The CDR3 coding sequence is TGTGCCAGCAGCCAAACCCTAGCGGGCACCGGGGAGCTGTTTTTT.

The chain employs TRBV27 and TRBJ1-1; no reliable D call. Germline CDR1 and CDR2: MNHEY and SMNVEV (reference sequence). This CDR3 region has 13 residues. V was cut by 4 bases and J by 2 bases, with 8 bases left in between. In DNA form, the CDR3 reads TGTGCCAGCAGTTGGCAGGTCAACACTGAAGCTTTCTTT. Translated, it gives CASSWQVNTEAFF.

About this clone: Mismatch with germline at one junction end may stem from a read error. The V call is TRBV6-5, the J call TRBJ1-2; 10 positions match TRBD1. The CDR3 is made up of 14 amino acids. Germline V CDR1 and CDR2: MNHEY, SVGAGI. In DNA form, the CDR3 reads TGTGCCAGCATCCTCAGGATATGGGAGGGGACAGGGGTGTTC. It codes for CASILRIWEGTGVF.

The chain recombines TRBV6-1 with TRBJ1-4; no reliable D call. There are 14 residues in the CDR3. Germline lookup yields CDR1 MNHNS and CDR2 SASEGT. Trimming took off 2 bases at V and 6 bases at J, with 10 bases between the two ends. CDR3 loop: CASSEPGRDEKLFF. In DNA form, the CDR3 reads TGTGCCAGCAGTGAACCGGGAAGGGATGAAAAACTGTTTTTT.

The chain couples TRBV2 to TRBJ2-3; possible D gene TRBD2, 7 bases. Between the trimmed V and J ends, which lost 7 bases and 0 bases, there was a span of 11 bases. The germline V gene encodes CDR1 SNHLY and CDR2 FYNNEI. The CDR3 is made up of 14 amino acids. CDR3 sequence: CASTGGASTDTQYF. In nucleotides, the CDR3 is TGTGCCAGCACTGGGGGGGCCAGCACAGATACGCAGTATTTT.

This rearrangement joins TRBV19 to TRBJ2-4; 7 nucleotides align to TRBD1. The CDR3 loop spans 14 amino acids. The ends lost 5 bases at V and 5 bases at J; junction bases unmatched: 6. CDR1 is LNHDA and CDR2 is SQIVND in the germline V gene (reference sequence). The CDR3 loop reads CASSPGGWENIQYF. Written as DNA, the CDR3 is TGTGCCAGTAGTCCAGGGGGTTGGGAAAACATTCAGTACTTC.

The chain couples TRBV5-1 to TRBJ2-1; 7 bases agree with TRBD2. The CDR3 is made up of 16 amino acids. Losses at the gene ends were 5 bases for V and 3 bases for J; bases not matched to a gene: 11. The germline V gene has CDR1 SGHRS and CDR2 YFSETQ. CDR3 in amino acids: CASRFQASGNYNEQFF. The DNA of the CDR3 is TGCGCCAGCAGATTTCAGGCTAGCGGCAACTACAATGAGCAGTTCTTC.